Sequencing of this T cell receptor (beta chain) was carried out in a study of Ad26.COV2.S vaccination and SARS-CoV-2 variants. The treatment denotes: roughly 19 received Ad26.COV2.S at low or high dose, single or two shots; roughly 5 received placebo; per-sample allocation not given. Sample collection was performed on day 63 after the first vaccine or placebo injection. Clones were sequenced by immunoSEQ multiplex PCR, and TCRdb holds only the in-frame ones, with some missing. The sample lists roughly 460,000 clones, roughly nine tenths occurring once. Germline values: CDR1 SEHNR, CDR2 FQNEAQ (reference sequence). The CDR3 consists of 14 residues. V lost 1 base, J lost 4 bases, and 10 bases lay in between.

The source is a person aged 18-65 years who received the Ad26.COV2.S COVID-19 vaccine or a placebo. Material: peripheral blood, obtained in a trial of Ad26.COV2.S vaccine versus placebo. V usage is TRBV7-9 and J usage is TRBJ1-2; D gene unclear. Here the CDR3 reads CASSLGLALYGYTF. The CDR3 region has the DNA TGTGCCAGCAGCTTAGGGTTAGCCCTCTATGGCTACACCTTC.